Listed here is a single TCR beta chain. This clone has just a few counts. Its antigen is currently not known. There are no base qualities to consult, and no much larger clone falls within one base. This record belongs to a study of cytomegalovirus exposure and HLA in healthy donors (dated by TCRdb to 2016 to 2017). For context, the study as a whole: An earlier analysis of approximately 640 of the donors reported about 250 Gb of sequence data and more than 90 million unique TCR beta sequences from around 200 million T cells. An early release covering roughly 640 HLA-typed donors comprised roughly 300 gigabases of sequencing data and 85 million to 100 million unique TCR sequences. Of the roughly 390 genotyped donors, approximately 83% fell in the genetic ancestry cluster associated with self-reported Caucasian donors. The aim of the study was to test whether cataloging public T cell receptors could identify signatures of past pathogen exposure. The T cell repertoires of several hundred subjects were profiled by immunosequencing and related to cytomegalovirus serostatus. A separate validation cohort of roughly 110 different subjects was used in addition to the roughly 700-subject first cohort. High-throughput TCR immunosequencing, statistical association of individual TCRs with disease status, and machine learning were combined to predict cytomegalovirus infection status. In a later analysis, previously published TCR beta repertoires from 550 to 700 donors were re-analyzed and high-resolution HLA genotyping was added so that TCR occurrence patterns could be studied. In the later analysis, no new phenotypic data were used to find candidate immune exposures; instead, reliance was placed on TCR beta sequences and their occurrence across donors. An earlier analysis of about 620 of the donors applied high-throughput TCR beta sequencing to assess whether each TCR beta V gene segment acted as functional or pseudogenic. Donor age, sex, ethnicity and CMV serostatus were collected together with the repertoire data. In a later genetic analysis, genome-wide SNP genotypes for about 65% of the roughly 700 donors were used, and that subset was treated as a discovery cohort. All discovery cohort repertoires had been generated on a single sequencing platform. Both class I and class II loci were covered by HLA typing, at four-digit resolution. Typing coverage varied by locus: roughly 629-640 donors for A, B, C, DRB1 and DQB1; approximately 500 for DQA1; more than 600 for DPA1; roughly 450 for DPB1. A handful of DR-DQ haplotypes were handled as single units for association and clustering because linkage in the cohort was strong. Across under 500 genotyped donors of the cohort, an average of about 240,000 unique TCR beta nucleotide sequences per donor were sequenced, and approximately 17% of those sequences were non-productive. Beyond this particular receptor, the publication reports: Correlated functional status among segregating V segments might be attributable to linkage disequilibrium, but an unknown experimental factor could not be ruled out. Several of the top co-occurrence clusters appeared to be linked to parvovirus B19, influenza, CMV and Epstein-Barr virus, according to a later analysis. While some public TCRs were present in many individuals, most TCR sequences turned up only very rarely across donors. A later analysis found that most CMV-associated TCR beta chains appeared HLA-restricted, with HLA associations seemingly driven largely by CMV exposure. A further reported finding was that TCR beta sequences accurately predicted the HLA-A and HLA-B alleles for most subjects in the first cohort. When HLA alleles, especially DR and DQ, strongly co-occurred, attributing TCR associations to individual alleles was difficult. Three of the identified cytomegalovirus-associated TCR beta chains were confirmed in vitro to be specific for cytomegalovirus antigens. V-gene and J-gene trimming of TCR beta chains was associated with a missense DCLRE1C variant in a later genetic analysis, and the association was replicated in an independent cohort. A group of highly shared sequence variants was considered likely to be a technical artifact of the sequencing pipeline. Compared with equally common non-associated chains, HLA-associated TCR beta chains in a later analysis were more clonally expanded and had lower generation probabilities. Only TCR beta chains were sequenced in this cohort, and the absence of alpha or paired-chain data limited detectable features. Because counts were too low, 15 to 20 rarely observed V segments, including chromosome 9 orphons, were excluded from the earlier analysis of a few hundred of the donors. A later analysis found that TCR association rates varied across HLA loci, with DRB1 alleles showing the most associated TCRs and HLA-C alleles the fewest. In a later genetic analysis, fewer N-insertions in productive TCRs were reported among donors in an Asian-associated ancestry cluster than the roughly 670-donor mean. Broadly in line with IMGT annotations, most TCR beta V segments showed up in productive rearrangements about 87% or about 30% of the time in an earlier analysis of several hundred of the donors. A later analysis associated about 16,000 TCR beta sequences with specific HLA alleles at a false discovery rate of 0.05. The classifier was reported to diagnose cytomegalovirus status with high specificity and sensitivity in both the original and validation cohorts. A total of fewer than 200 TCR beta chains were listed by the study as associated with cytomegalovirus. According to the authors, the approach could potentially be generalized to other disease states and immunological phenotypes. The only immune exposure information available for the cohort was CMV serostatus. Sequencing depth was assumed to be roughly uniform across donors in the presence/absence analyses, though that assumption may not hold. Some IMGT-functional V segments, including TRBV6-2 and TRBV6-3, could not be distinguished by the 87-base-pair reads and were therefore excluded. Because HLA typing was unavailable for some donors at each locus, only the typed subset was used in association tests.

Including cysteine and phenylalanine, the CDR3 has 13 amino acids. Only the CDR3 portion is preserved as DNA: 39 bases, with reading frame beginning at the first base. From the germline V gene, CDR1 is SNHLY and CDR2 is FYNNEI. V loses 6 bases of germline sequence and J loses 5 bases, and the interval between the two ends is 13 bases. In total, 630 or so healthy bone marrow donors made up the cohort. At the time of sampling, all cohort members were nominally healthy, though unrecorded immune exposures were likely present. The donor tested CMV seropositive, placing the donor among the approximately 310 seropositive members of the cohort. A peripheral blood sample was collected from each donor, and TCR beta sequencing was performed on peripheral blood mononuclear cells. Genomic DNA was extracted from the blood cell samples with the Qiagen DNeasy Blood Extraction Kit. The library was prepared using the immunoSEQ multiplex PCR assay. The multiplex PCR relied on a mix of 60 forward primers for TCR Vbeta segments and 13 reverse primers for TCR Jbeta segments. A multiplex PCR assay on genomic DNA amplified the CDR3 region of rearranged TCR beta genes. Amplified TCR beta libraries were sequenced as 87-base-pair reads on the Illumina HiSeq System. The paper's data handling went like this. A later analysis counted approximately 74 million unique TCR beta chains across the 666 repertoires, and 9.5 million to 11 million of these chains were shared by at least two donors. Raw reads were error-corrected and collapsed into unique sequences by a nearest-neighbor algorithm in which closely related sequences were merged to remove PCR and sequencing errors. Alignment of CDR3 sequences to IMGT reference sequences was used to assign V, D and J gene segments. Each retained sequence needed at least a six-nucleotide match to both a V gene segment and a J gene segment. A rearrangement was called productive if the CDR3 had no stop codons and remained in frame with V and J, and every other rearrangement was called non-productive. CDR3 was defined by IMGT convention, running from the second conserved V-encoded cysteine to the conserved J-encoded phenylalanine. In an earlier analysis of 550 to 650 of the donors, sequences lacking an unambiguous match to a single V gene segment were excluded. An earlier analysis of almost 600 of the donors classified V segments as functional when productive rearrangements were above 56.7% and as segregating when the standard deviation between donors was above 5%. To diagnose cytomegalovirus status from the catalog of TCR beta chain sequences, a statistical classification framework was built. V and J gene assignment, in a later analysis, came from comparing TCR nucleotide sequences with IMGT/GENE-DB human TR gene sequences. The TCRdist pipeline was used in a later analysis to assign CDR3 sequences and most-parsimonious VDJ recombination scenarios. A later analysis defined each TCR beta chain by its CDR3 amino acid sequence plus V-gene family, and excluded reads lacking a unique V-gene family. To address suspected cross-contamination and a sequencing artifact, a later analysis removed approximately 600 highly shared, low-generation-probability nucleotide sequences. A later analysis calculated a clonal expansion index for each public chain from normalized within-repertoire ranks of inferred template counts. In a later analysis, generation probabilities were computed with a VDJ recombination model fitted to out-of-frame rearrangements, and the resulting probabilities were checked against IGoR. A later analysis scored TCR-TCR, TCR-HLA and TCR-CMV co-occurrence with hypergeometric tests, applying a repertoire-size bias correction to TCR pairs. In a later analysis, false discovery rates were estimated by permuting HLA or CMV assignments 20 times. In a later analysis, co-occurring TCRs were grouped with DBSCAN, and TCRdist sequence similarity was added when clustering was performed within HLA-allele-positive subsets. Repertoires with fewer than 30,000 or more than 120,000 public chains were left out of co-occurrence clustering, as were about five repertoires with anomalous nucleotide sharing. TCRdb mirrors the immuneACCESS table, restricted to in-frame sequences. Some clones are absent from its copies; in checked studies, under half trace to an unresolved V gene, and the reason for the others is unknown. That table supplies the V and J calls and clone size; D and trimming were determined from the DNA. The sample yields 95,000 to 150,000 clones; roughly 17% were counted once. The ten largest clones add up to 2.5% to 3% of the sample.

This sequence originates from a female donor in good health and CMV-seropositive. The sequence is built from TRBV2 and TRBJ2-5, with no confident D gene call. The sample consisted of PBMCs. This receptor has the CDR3 CASRELFSETQYF. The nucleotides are TGTGCCAGCAGGGAACTCTTTTCGGAGACCCAGTACTTC. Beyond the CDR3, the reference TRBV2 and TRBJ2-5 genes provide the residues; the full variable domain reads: EPEVTQTPSHQVTQMGQEVILRCVPISNHLYFYWYRQILGQKVEFLVSFYNNEISEKSEIFDDQFSVERPDGSNFTLKIRSTKLEDSAMYFCASRELFSETQYFGPGTRLLVL.